A selection of T cell receptor beta chains follows, all from one sample in a study of cytomegalovirus exposure and HLA in healthy donors. Sequenced by immunoSEQ multiplex PCR; TCRdb stores in-frame clones only, minus some. The sample includes around 110,000 clones, around 64% of them seen just once. Sample: PBMCs. The receptors stem from a woman in her 30s in good health and CMV-seronegative. Both conserved end residues are part of each CDR3. The order of the fields is J gene, V gene, clone size, D gene, CDR3 DNA, CDR3 protein. A D gene is named only where the DNA matches it firmly. Clone size is shown for a subset of rows, as once, few, many or a class of expanded clone.

j_call: TRBJ2-1
v_call: TRBV28
clone_size: few
d_call: .
cdr3_nt: TGTGCCAGCAGTTTACCCGGGAGCTCCTACAATGAGCAGTTCTTC
cdr3_aa: CASSLPGSSYNEQFF

j_call: TRBJ2-1
v_call: TRBV10-3
clone_size: .
d_call: .
cdr3_nt: TGTGCCATCAGTGAGTCGGAACTAGGCACGTTCCATGAGCAGTTCTTC
cdr3_aa: CAISESELGTFHEQFF

j_call: TRBJ2-7
v_call: TRBV19
clone_size: once
d_call: TRBD1
cdr3_nt: TGTGCCAGTAGGCCGGGACAGGGGGTTGGAGAGCAGTACTTC
cdr3_aa: CASRPGQGVGEQYF

j_call: TRBJ2-7
v_call: TRBV7-2
clone_size: few
d_call: TRBD1
cdr3_nt: TGTGCCAGCAGCTTATACGACAGGGTCCCCTACGAGCAGTACTTC
cdr3_aa: CASSLYDRVPYEQYF

j_call: TRBJ2-1
v_call: TRBV7-3
clone_size: few
d_call: TRBD2
cdr3_nt: TGTGCCAGCAGCCTTGTTGCGGGGGGTTTCGGTGAGCAGTTCTTC
cdr3_aa: CASSLVAGGFGEQFF

j_call: TRBJ2-3
v_call: TRBV5-6
clone_size: few
d_call: .
cdr3_nt: TGTGCCAGCAGCCCGGTAAGGGGGGGGGCAGAGGATACGCAGTATTTT
cdr3_aa: CASSPVRGGAEDTQYF

j_call: TRBJ2-7
v_call: TRBV28
clone_size: few
d_call: TRBD1
cdr3_nt: TGTGCCAGCAGGCGGACAGGGGGATACTACGAGCAGTACTTC
cdr3_aa: CASRRTGGYYEQYF

j_call: TRBJ2-7
v_call: TRBV6-5
clone_size: few
d_call: TRBD1
cdr3_nt: TGTGCCAGCAGGCGGACAGGGGGATACGAGCAGTACTTC
cdr3_aa: CASRRTGGYEQYF

j_call: TRBJ2-1
v_call: TRBV27
clone_size: .
d_call: .
cdr3_nt: TGTGCCAGCACCCCACTCGGGTTCGATGAGCAGTTCTTC
cdr3_aa: CASTPLGFDEQFF

j_call: TRBJ2-3
v_call: TRBV6-5
clone_size: .
d_call: .
cdr3_nt: TGTGCCAGCAGCCCAGGGGCCCAGCGCACAGATACGCAGTATTTT
cdr3_aa: CASSPGAQRTDTQYF

j_call: TRBJ1-1
v_call: TRBV4-1
clone_size: few
d_call: .
cdr3_nt: TGCGCCAGCAGAGGACAGAGAGACACTGAAGCTTTCTTT
cdr3_aa: CASRGQRDTEAFF

j_call: TRBJ1-1
v_call: TRBV5-4
clone_size: .
d_call: .
cdr3_nt: TGTGCCAGCAGCCTTGACAGAAACACTGAAGCTTTCTTT
cdr3_aa: CASSLDRNTEAFF

j_call: TRBJ2-7
v_call: TRBV18
clone_size: .
d_call: TRBD2
cdr3_nt: TGTGCCAGCTCACCTCCTAGCGGGAGCTCCTACGAGCAGTACTTC
cdr3_aa: CASSPPSGSSYEQYF

j_call: TRBJ2-7
v_call: TRBV19
clone_size: .
d_call: .
cdr3_nt: TGTGCCAGTAGTATGGCAGAAAGGGGCTACGAGCAGTACTTC
cdr3_aa: CASSMAERGYEQYF

j_call: TRBJ1-2
v_call: TRBV5-5
clone_size: .
d_call: .
cdr3_nt: TGTGCCAGCAGCTTGTCACAGGATTCTCGTGGCTACACCTTC
cdr3_aa: CASSLSQDSRGYTF

j_call: TRBJ2-7
v_call: TRBV28
clone_size: .
d_call: .
cdr3_nt: TGTGCCAGCAGTTGGGAACAGGGGACTGAATCCTACGAGCAGTACTTC
cdr3_aa: CASSWEQGTESYEQYF

j_call: TRBJ1-2
v_call: TRBV6-1
clone_size: few
d_call: .
cdr3_nt: TGTGCCAGCAGTGACAGGGGATCACACTATGGCTACACCTTC
cdr3_aa: CASSDRGSHYGYTF

j_call: TRBJ1-2
v_call: TRBV4-1
clone_size: .
d_call: .
cdr3_nt: TGCGCCAGCAGCCAACCCCAGGGGCTCTCCTATGGCTACACCTTC
cdr3_aa: CASSQPQGLSYGYTF

j_call: TRBJ1-2
v_call: TRBV5-4
clone_size: .
d_call: TRBD1
cdr3_nt: TGTGCCAGCAGCTTGGCCGAGACAGGGGTAACCTATGGCTACACCTTC
cdr3_aa: CASSLAETGVTYGYTF

j_call: TRBJ2-6
v_call: TRBV11-3
clone_size: .
d_call: TRBD1
cdr3_nt: TGTGCCAGCAGCTTGACAGGGCGAGCGGGGGCCAACGTCCTGACTTTC
cdr3_aa: CASSLTGRAGANVLTF

j_call: TRBJ2-7
v_call: TRBV4-3
clone_size: few
d_call: TRBD1
cdr3_nt: TGCGCCAGCAGCCAAGACAGGGGGTACGAGCAGTACTTC
cdr3_aa: CASSQDRGYEQYF

j_call: TRBJ2-2
v_call: TRBV2
clone_size: few
d_call: TRBD1
cdr3_nt: TGTGCCAGCGGAGTTGGACAGGGATACACCGGGGAGCTGTTTTTT
cdr3_aa: CASGVGQGYTGELFF

j_call: TRBJ2-1
v_call: TRBV4-3
clone_size: .
d_call: .
cdr3_nt: TGCGCCAGCAGCCATATCGGAGACAATGAGCAGTTCTTC
cdr3_aa: CASSHIGDNEQFF

j_call: TRBJ2-3
v_call: TRBV5-1
clone_size: .
d_call: .
cdr3_nt: TGCGCCAGCAGCGGAAGGGGGGGGACCACAGATACGCAGTATTTT
cdr3_aa: CASSGRGGTTDTQYF

j_call: TRBJ2-6
v_call: TRBV19
clone_size: .
d_call: .
cdr3_nt: TGTGCCAGTAGTATTAACTCTGGGGCCAACGTCCTGACTTTC
cdr3_aa: CASSINSGANVLTF

j_call: TRBJ2-6
v_call: TRBV5-4
clone_size: once
d_call: TRBD1
cdr3_nt: TGTGCCAGCAGCCCTAGGACAGGTAGAGCCTCTGGGGCCAACGTCCTGACTTTC
cdr3_aa: CASSPRTGRASGANVLTF

j_call: TRBJ2-7
v_call: TRBV11-2
clone_size: .
d_call: TRBD2
cdr3_nt: TGTGCCAGCAGCTACATGGGACTAGCGGGAGACGAGCAGTACTTC
cdr3_aa: CASSYMGLAGDEQYF

j_call: TRBJ2-2
v_call: TRBV7-8
clone_size: .
d_call: .
cdr3_nt: TGTGCCAGCAGCTTCCGGGGCGGGGAAACCGGGGAGCTGTTTTTT
cdr3_aa: CASSFRGGETGELFF

j_call: TRBJ2-3
v_call: TRBV11-3
clone_size: .
d_call: TRBD2
cdr3_nt: TGTGCCAGCAGCTTAGCCGGGACTAAAGCTACAGATACGCAGTATTTT
cdr3_aa: CASSLAGTKATDTQYF

j_call: TRBJ2-2
v_call: TRBV6-5
clone_size: .
d_call: .
cdr3_nt: TGTGCCAGCAGGACGGGGGGGGAGCTGTTTTTT
cdr3_aa: CASRTGGELFF

j_call: TRBJ2-7
v_call: TRBV19
clone_size: .
d_call: .
cdr3_nt: TGTGCCAGTAGTATCCCAGGACATGGCGAGCAGTACTTC
cdr3_aa: CASSIPGHGEQYF

j_call: TRBJ1-1
v_call: TRBV5-8
clone_size: .
d_call: .
cdr3_nt: TGTGCCAGCAGCCCTGGAGGTGGGTACCCGAGGACTGAAGCTTTCTTT
cdr3_aa: CASSPGGGYPRTEAFF

j_call: TRBJ1-1
v_call: TRBV5-5
clone_size: few
d_call: .
cdr3_nt: TGTGCCAGCAGACCGGACAGCCTTTATAACACTGAAGCTTTCTTT
cdr3_aa: CASRPDSLYNTEAFF

j_call: TRBJ2-7
v_call: TRBV29-1
clone_size: .
d_call: .
cdr3_nt: TGCAGCGTACGGACAGACTCCTACGAGCAGTACTTC
cdr3_aa: CSVRTDSYEQYF

j_call: TRBJ2-1
v_call: TRBV9
clone_size: once
d_call: .
cdr3_nt: TGTGCCAGCAGCGTAGCAGTTTACAATGAGCAGTTCTTC
cdr3_aa: CASSVAVYNEQFF

j_call: TRBJ2-1
v_call: TRBV7-3
clone_size: .
d_call: TRBD2
cdr3_nt: TGTGCCAGCAGCTCTGGGACTAGCGAGTACAATGAGCAGTTCTTC
cdr3_aa: CASSSGTSEYNEQFF

j_call: TRBJ2-3
v_call: TRBV28
clone_size: .
d_call: .
cdr3_nt: TGTGCCAGCAGTTTCGGGGGTCAAAGCACAGATACGCAGTATTTT
cdr3_aa: CASSFGGQSTDTQYF

j_call: TRBJ2-3
v_call: TRBV4-3
clone_size: .
d_call: .
cdr3_nt: TGCGCCAGCAGCTCAAGAGTTGGTAGCGAGACAGATACGCAGTATTTT
cdr3_aa: CASSSRVGSETDTQYF

j_call: TRBJ2-1
v_call: TRBV9
clone_size: .
d_call: .
cdr3_nt: TGTGCCAGCAGCGTATTAGCGGATTCCTCCTACAATGAGCAGTTCTTC
cdr3_aa: CASSVLADSSYNEQFF

j_call: TRBJ1-1
v_call: TRBV23-1
clone_size: .
d_call: TRBD1
cdr3_nt: TGCGCCAGCAGTCAATCGTATAGGGGGCTTGGCACTGAAGCTTTCTTT
cdr3_aa: CASSQSYRGLGTEAFF

j_call: TRBJ2-7
v_call: TRBV5-6
clone_size: .
d_call: TRBD1
cdr3_nt: TGTGCCAGCAGCTTGCTGGGACAGGGCCCCCACGAGCAGTACTTC
cdr3_aa: CASSLLGQGPHEQYF

j_call: TRBJ2-1
v_call: TRBV4-2
clone_size: few
d_call: TRBD2
cdr3_nt: TGTGCCAGCAGCCAAGAGGGACTAGCGAATGAGCAGTTCTTC
cdr3_aa: CASSQEGLANEQFF

j_call: TRBJ2-7
v_call: TRBV4-1
clone_size: .
d_call: TRBD2
cdr3_nt: TGCGCCAGCAGCCAAGAGAGCGGGAGGGCCTACGAGCAGTACTTC
cdr3_aa: CASSQESGRAYEQYF

j_call: TRBJ2-7
v_call: TRBV30
clone_size: .
d_call: TRBD2
cdr3_nt: TGTGCCTGGGGTGTACTAGCGGGAGGGCCTTACGAGCAGTACTTC
cdr3_aa: CAWGVLAGGPYEQYF

j_call: TRBJ2-1
v_call: TRBV7-3
clone_size: .
d_call: TRBD2
cdr3_nt: TGTGCCAGCAGTCTAGCGGGAGGATCTGAGCAGTTCTTC
cdr3_aa: CASSLAGGSEQFF

j_call: TRBJ2-1
v_call: TRBV6-1
clone_size: .
d_call: TRBD1
cdr3_nt: TGTGCCAGCAGTTCGGACAGGGGGCCCTACAATGAGCAGTTCTTC
cdr3_aa: CASSSDRGPYNEQFF

j_call: TRBJ2-1
v_call: TRBV11-1
clone_size: .
d_call: TRBD2
cdr3_nt: TGTGCCACCTCACATACGGGAGGGGGGCCTGTGGAGCAGTTCTTC
cdr3_aa: CATSHTGGGPVEQFF

j_call: TRBJ2-2
v_call: TRBV11-2
clone_size: few
d_call: TRBD2
cdr3_nt: TGTGCCAGCAGCTTAGATCGGACTAGCGGGAGAGTCACCGGGGAGCTGTTTTTT
cdr3_aa: CASSLDRTSGRVTGELFF